This note documents a single T cell receptor beta chain sequence. This clonotype appeared a few times. Its antigen is still unknown. No much larger clone exists at a distance of one base, and base qualities are not known. This specimen belongs to a study of T cells after yellow fever vaccination (dated by TCRdb to between 2017 and 2020). Study-wide context: Libraries from fractions with low cell numbers were prepared with the SMART-Seq v4 Ultra Low Input RNA kit. To follow T-cell clones before and after primary and booster YFV17D yellow fever vaccination, bulk TCR alpha and beta repertoires were sequenced over time. Two healthy male donors made up the cohort, one aged 18 to 30 years and the other aged 30 to 40 years. Blood was drawn at multiple timepoints before and after primary and secondary immunization, with bulk PBMC replicates and cell subsets isolated. Study-wide conclusions, independent of this receptor: A small fraction of clonotypes showed up in both the CD4 and CD8 compartments, probably as a result of convergent recombination. Because the study included only a couple of donors, the extent to which the findings can be generalized is limited. After the booster, most of the clones that had expanded following primary vaccination were detected again (roughly 97% of CD4 and 88% of CD8), which suggests that memory was broadly maintained. Compared with the primary T-cell response, the secondary T-cell response was faster but weaker, reaching its peak on day 5 rather than on day 15. Computational filtering was needed because FACS-sorted repertoires could contain abundant contaminating clonotypes from the bulk population.

CDR1 and CDR2 are drawn from the germline V gene (reference sequence): DFQATT, SNEGSKA. The V end loses 2 bases and the J end loses 11 bases, and a stretch of 12 bases separates them. The CDR3 holds 11 amino acids from the cysteine to the phenylalanine. Only the CDR3 DNA stays, 33 bases, in frame from base 1. TCR cDNA was synthesized by 5'RACE template switching, through which a universal primer site and unique molecular identifiers were introduced. Priming for cDNA synthesis came from both the TCR alpha and TCR beta constant segments. Library amplification involved two PCR steps, and the second step added sample barcodes and sequencing adapters. Sequencing of the libraries was done on either Illumina HiSeq 2500 (2x100 bp) or NovaSeq (2x150 bp). In the paper's pipeline: Reads were demultiplexed and collapsed into UMI consensus sequences with MIGEC, and V(D)J alignment was performed with MiXCR. Vaccine-responding clonotypes were defined with edgeR using replicate PBMC samples, requiring FDR below 0.01 and a log2 fold change above 5 up to day 15. Each bulk clonotype was labeled CD4 or CD8 based on which sequenced repertoire, CD4 or CD8, contained the clonotype at higher abundance. TCRdb reprocessing: public reads trimmed at Q25 with fastp, clones called with MiXCR, in-frame beta chains kept. When rows share a CDR3 protein, they turn into one entry using the most common DNA and genes. In this record, the V and J calls reflect TCRdb's handling and not the investigators' own analysis. The sample table records a few hundred thousand distinct CDR3 sequences; about 6.6% of these occur just once. Roughly a sixth of the sample is held by the ten biggest clonotypes.

The sample's treatment or condition label, decoded: live attenuated yellow fever vaccine strain. Two biological replicates of bulk PBMCs were collected at each blood-draw timepoint. A standard Ficoll-Paque protocol was used to isolate PBMCs from peripheral blood. TriZol was used to extract RNA from bulk PBMCs, from CD4 and CD8 fractions, and from dextramer-positive and dextramer-negative fractions. This clonotype originated in a man younger than 35 who received the YFV17D yellow fever vaccine. Sequencing was performed on PBMCs, taken about 41 days after the first yellow fever vaccination. The chain was built from TRBV20-1 and TRBJ1-1, with TRBD1 as a weak D call on 6 bases. The CDR3 here reads CSARQQGLAFF. The nucleotide sequence is given as TGCAGTGCTAGACAACAGGGACTGGCTTTCTTT.